Listed below are T cell receptor beta chains from one sample, sequenced in a study of T-cell reconstitution after alpha-beta-depleted transplantation in children. TCRdb processed the PCR reads anew with MiXCR; each CDR3 protein has one entry. The sample shows 550,000 to 800,000 distinct CDR3 sequences, around 14% of them seen only once. Sequenced material: PBMCs, taken before TCRalphabeta/CD19-depleted stem cell transplant. These receptors all come from a girl aged 2-10 years with congenital amegakaryocytic thrombocytopenia, due to receive a stem cell transplant. The CDR3 runs from the conserved cysteine through the conserved F or W. The order of the fields is J gene, clone size, D gene, V gene, CDR3 protein, CDR3 DNA. The D gene is left open where the match is weak. Size tells how often a clone was seen (once, few, many) or the class of an expanded clone, and some rows leave it out.

j_gene: TRBJ2-3; abundance: few; d_gene: TRBD2; v_gene: TRBV5-1; CDR3aa: CASSLDPSGRAGDTQYF; CDR3nt: TGCGCCAGCAGCTTAGATCCTAGCGGGAGGGCTGGAGATACGCAGTATTTT
j_gene: TRBJ1-6; abundance: .; d_gene: .; v_gene: TRBV3-1; CDR3aa: CASSQGYTGPEDSPLHF; CDR3nt: TGTGCCAGCAGCCAAGGATACACTGGGCCTGAGGATTCACCCCTCCACTTT
j_gene: TRBJ1-2; abundance: .; d_gene: .; v_gene: TRBV21-1; CDR3aa: CASSPGERNGYTF; CDR3nt: TGTGCCAGCAGCCCTGGCGAGAGGAATGGCTACACCTTC
j_gene: TRBJ2-5; abundance: few; d_gene: .; v_gene: TRBV3-1; CDR3aa: CASSPSTPFFQETQYF; CDR3nt: TGTGCCAGCAGCCCCTCGACCCCGTTTTTCCAAGAGACCCAGTACTTC
j_gene: TRBJ2-7; abundance: many; d_gene: .; v_gene: TRBV6-2/TRBV6-3; CDR3aa: CASSFPDIEQYF; CDR3nt: TGTGCCAGCAGTTTTCCGGACATCGAGCAGTACTTC
j_gene: TRBJ2-3; abundance: many; d_gene: TRBD2; v_gene: TRBV25-1; CDR3aa: CASSDLLAGEDTQYF; CDR3nt: TGTGCCAGCAGTGACTTACTAGCGGGAGAGGATACGCAGTATTTT
j_gene: TRBJ2-4; abundance: many; d_gene: TRBD1; v_gene: TRBV5-1; CDR3aa: CASSLGQGLAKNIQYF; CDR3nt: TGCGCCAGCAGCTTGGGACAGGGCTTAGCCAAAAACATTCAGTACTTC
j_gene: TRBJ2-3; abundance: many; d_gene: .; v_gene: TRBV5-1; CDR3aa: CASSATSVSDTQYF; CDR3nt: TGCGCCAGCAGCGCTACTAGTGTCTCAGATACGCAGTATTTT
j_gene: TRBJ2-7; abundance: few; d_gene: .; v_gene: TRBV19; CDR3aa: CASSTPSYHSYEQYF; CDR3nt: TGTGCCAGTAGTACCCCATCCTACCACTCCTACGAGCAGTACTTC
j_gene: TRBJ2-2; abundance: many; d_gene: .; v_gene: TRBV28; CDR3aa: CATRLNTGELFF; CDR3nt: TGTGCCACCCGACTGAACACCGGGGAGCTGTTTTTT
j_gene: TRBJ2-5; abundance: few; d_gene: .; v_gene: TRBV24-1; CDR3aa: CATSDLQGTGETQYF; CDR3nt: TGTGCCACCAGTGATCTCCAGGGGACCGGGGAGACCCAGTACTTC
j_gene: TRBJ2-3; abundance: few; d_gene: .; v_gene: TRBV5-1; CDR3aa: CASSLDGEYTQYF; CDR3nt: TGCGCCAGCAGCTTGGATGGGGAATATACGCAGTATTTT
j_gene: TRBJ2-3; abundance: .; d_gene: .; v_gene: TRBV28; CDR3aa: CASNPPGGSTDTQYF; CDR3nt: TGTGCCAGCAATCCTCCGGGGGGCAGCACAGATACGCAGTATTTT
j_gene: TRBJ2-1; abundance: few; d_gene: .; v_gene: TRBV18; CDR3aa: CASSLDAGNNEQFF; CDR3nt: TGTGCCAGCTCTTTGGACGCGGGAAACAATGAGCAGTTCTTC
j_gene: TRBJ2-3; abundance: many; d_gene: .; v_gene: TRBV29-1; CDR3aa: CSVVGRYTDTQYF; CDR3nt: TGCAGCGTTGTCGGCCGCTACACAGATACGCAGTATTTT
j_gene: TRBJ2-5; abundance: many; d_gene: .; v_gene: TRBV24-1; CDR3aa: CATSDFGGRVETQYF; CDR3nt: TGTGCCACCAGTGATTTCGGAGGAAGGGTAGAGACCCAGTACTTC
j_gene: TRBJ2-7; abundance: .; d_gene: TRBD1; v_gene: TRBV7-6; CDR3aa: CASSFRDRVGAYGQYF; CDR3nt: TGTGCCAGCAGCTTCCGGGACAGGGTCGGGGCCTACGGGCAGTACTTC
j_gene: TRBJ2-1; abundance: .; d_gene: TRBD2; v_gene: TRBV29-1; CDR3aa: CSVAGRAHNEQFF; CDR3nt: TGCAGCGTTGCCGGGAGGGCCCACAATGAGCAGTTCTTC
j_gene: TRBJ1-5; abundance: few; d_gene: TRBD1; v_gene: TRBV7-8; CDR3aa: CASSLRQGRQPQHF; CDR3nt: TGTGCCAGCAGCTTACGACAGGGGAGACAGCCCCAGCATTTT
j_gene: TRBJ1-1; abundance: few; d_gene: .; v_gene: TRBV27; CDR3aa: CASSDGFGTEAFF; CDR3nt: TGTGCCAGCAGTGATGGGTTTGGCACTGAAGCTTTCTTT
j_gene: TRBJ2-3; abundance: .; d_gene: .; v_gene: TRBV7-6; CDR3aa: CASSHLVDTQYF; CDR3nt: TGTGCCAGCAGCCACCTGGTAGATACGCAGTATTTT
j_gene: TRBJ1-2; abundance: .; d_gene: .; v_gene: TRBV20-1; CDR3aa: CSASLLGEGNYGYTF; CDR3nt: TGCAGTGCTAGTCTACTCGGGGAGGGGAACTATGGCTACACCTTC
j_gene: TRBJ1-1; abundance: many; d_gene: .; v_gene: TRBV20-1; CDR3aa: CSARKGGSSEAFF; CDR3nt: TGCAGTGCTAGAAAGGGTGGGTCCTCTGAAGCTTTCTTT
j_gene: TRBJ1-4; abundance: few; d_gene: .; v_gene: TRBV7-9; CDR3aa: CASSLFSRNEKLFF; CDR3nt: TGTGCCAGCAGCTTATTTTCCCGAAATGAAAAACTGTTTTTT
j_gene: TRBJ2-1; abundance: many; d_gene: TRBD2; v_gene: TRBV12-3/TRBV12-4; CDR3aa: CASSFQREWSYNEQFF; CDR3nt: TGTGCCAGCAGTTTCCAGCGGGAGTGGTCCTACAATGAGCAGTTCTTC
j_gene: TRBJ2-5; abundance: few; d_gene: .; v_gene: TRBV2; CDR3aa: CAGTFGETQYF; CDR3nt: TGTGCCGGGACATTTGGAGAGACCCAGTACTTC
j_gene: TRBJ1-3; abundance: few; d_gene: .; v_gene: TRBV5-6; CDR3aa: CASSFIIRHHSGNTIYF; CDR3nt: TGTGCCAGCAGCTTTATAATCCGACACCACTCTGGAAACACCATATATTTT
j_gene: TRBJ1-1; abundance: .; d_gene: .; v_gene: TRBV6-5; CDR3aa: CASSYQRESTEAFF; CDR3nt: TGTGCCAGCAGTTACCAACGGGAAAGCACTGAAGCTTTCTTT
j_gene: TRBJ2-7; abundance: .; d_gene: TRBD1; v_gene: TRBV12-3/TRBV12-4; CDR3aa: CASSCRDSSYEQYF; CDR3nt: TGTGCCAGCAGTTGCCGGGACAGTTCCTACGAGCAGTACTTC
j_gene: TRBJ1-2; abundance: many; d_gene: .; v_gene: TRBV29-1; CDR3aa: CSVGTGSGYTF; CDR3nt: TGCAGCGTTGGAACGGGGAGTGGCTACACCTTC
j_gene: TRBJ1-4; abundance: many; d_gene: .; v_gene: TRBV28; CDR3aa: CASSGSDRINEKLFF; CDR3nt: TGTGCCAGCAGTGGATCAGACAGGATTAATGAAAAACTGTTTTTT
j_gene: TRBJ2-3; abundance: many; d_gene: .; v_gene: TRBV5-1; CDR3aa: CASSSSRDTDTQYF; CDR3nt: TGCGCCAGCAGCTCCAGCAGAGACACAGATACGCAGTATTTT
j_gene: TRBJ2-2; abundance: few; d_gene: .; v_gene: TRBV7-8; CDR3aa: CATPRGAGWTGELFF; CDR3nt: TGTGCCACGCCCCGGGGGGCTGGCTGGACCGGGGAGCTGTTTTTT
j_gene: TRBJ2-7; abundance: .; d_gene: TRBD1; v_gene: TRBV10-3; CDR3aa: CAIRNRDSDSYEQYF; CDR3nt: TGTGCCATCAGAAACCGGGACAGCGACTCCTACGAGCAGTACTTC
j_gene: TRBJ2-7; abundance: few; d_gene: TRBD2; v_gene: TRBV12-3/TRBV12-4; CDR3aa: CASSQTSGRPYEQYF; CDR3nt: TGTGCCAGCAGTCAAACTAGCGGGAGACCCTACGAGCAGTACTTC
j_gene: TRBJ2-7; abundance: .; d_gene: .; v_gene: TRBV5-6; CDR3aa: CASSLSAFIYEQYF; CDR3nt: TGTGCCAGCAGCTTGTCAGCATTTATCTACGAGCAGTACTTC
j_gene: TRBJ1-1; abundance: many; d_gene: .; v_gene: TRBV20-1; CDR3aa: CSASKDSPPEAFF; CDR3nt: TGCAGTGCTAGTAAAGACAGTCCCCCTGAAGCTTTCTTT
j_gene: TRBJ2-1; abundance: many; d_gene: TRBD2; v_gene: TRBV12-3/TRBV12-4; CDR3aa: CASRTGLARHEQFF; CDR3nt: TGTGCCAGCAGGACGGGACTAGCGAGGCATGAGCAGTTCTTC
j_gene: TRBJ2-7; abundance: few; d_gene: .; v_gene: TRBV7-2; CDR3aa: CASSLARGWLYEQYF; CDR3nt: TGTGCCAGCAGCTTAGCGCGGGGCTGGCTCTACGAGCAGTACTTC
j_gene: TRBJ2-7; abundance: .; d_gene: TRBD1; v_gene: TRBV10-1; CDR3aa: CASSAVTGVEQYF; CDR3nt: TGCGCCAGCAGTGCCGTGACAGGGGTCGAGCAGTACTTC
j_gene: TRBJ2-7; abundance: .; d_gene: .; v_gene: TRBV20-1; CDR3aa: CSARDRASSYEQYF; CDR3nt: TGCAGTGCTAGGGACAGAGCTAGCTCCTACGAGCAGTACTTC
j_gene: TRBJ2-7; abundance: many; d_gene: TRBD1; v_gene: TRBV5-1; CDR3aa: CASSFLIGTEGYEQYF; CDR3nt: TGCGCCAGCAGCTTTCTAATCGGGACAGAGGGCTACGAGCAGTACTTC
j_gene: TRBJ2-1; abundance: .; d_gene: TRBD2; v_gene: TRBV7-9; CDR3aa: CASSPIAGPIYEQFF; CDR3nt: TGTGCCAGCAGCCCAATAGCGGGACCCATTTATGAGCAGTTCTTC
j_gene: TRBJ2-4; abundance: .; d_gene: .; v_gene: TRBV7-2; CDR3aa: CASSLKGGF; CDR3nt: TGTGCCAGCAGCTTAAAGGGTGGCTTC
j_gene: TRBJ2-1; abundance: .; d_gene: TRBD1; v_gene: TRBV7-8; CDR3aa: CASSINPRDSSGNEQFF; CDR3nt: TGTGCCAGCAGCATAAATCCCCGGGACAGTTCTGGGAATGAGCAGTTCTTC
j_gene: TRBJ2-7; abundance: few; d_gene: .; v_gene: TRBV3-1; CDR3aa: CASSRDLNYEQYF; CDR3nt: TGTGCCAGCAGCCGGGACTTGAACTACGAGCAGTACTTC
j_gene: TRBJ2-6; abundance: many; d_gene: .; v_gene: TRBV5-1; CDR3aa: CASSLKISGANVLTF; CDR3nt: TGCGCCAGCAGCTTGAAGATCTCTGGGGCCAACGTCCTGACTTTC
j_gene: TRBJ2-5; abundance: many; d_gene: .; v_gene: TRBV11-1; CDR3aa: CASSAGLIQETQYF; CDR3nt: TGTGCCAGCAGCGCGGGACTCATCCAAGAGACCCAGTACTTC
j_gene: TRBJ1-4; abundance: few; d_gene: .; v_gene: TRBV6-1; CDR3aa: CASIRDINEKLFF; CDR3nt: TGTGCCAGCATCCGGGACATAAATGAAAAACTGTTTTTT
j_gene: TRBJ2-3; abundance: few; d_gene: .; v_gene: TRBV5-1; CDR3aa: CASSAPREFRTDTQYF; CDR3nt: TGCGCCAGCAGCGCACCACGGGAGTTCCGCACAGATACGCAGTATTTT
j_gene: TRBJ2-7; abundance: few; d_gene: TRBD1; v_gene: TRBV2; CDR3aa: CASSDGTASYEQYF; CDR3nt: TGTGCCAGCAGTGACGGGACAGCGTCCTACGAGCAGTACTTC
j_gene: TRBJ2-2; abundance: many; d_gene: .; v_gene: TRBV5-5; CDR3aa: CASSLNSYGLFF; CDR3nt: TGTGCCAGCAGCTTGAATAGTTATGGGCTGTTTTTT
j_gene: TRBJ1-4; abundance: many; d_gene: .; v_gene: TRBV20-1; CDR3aa: CSARGDGYEKLFF; CDR3nt: TGCAGTGCTAGAGGGGACGGGTATGAAAAACTGTTTTTT
j_gene: TRBJ2-5; abundance: .; d_gene: .; v_gene: TRBV5-6; CDR3aa: CASRREFETQYF; CDR3nt: TGTGCCAGCCGCAGGGAGTTCGAGACCCAGTACTTC
j_gene: TRBJ2-1; abundance: many; d_gene: .; v_gene: TRBV7-7; CDR3aa: CASSLLGKYNEQFF; CDR3nt: TGTGCCAGCAGCCTCCTTGGGAAGTACAATGAGCAGTTCTTC
j_gene: TRBJ1-2; abundance: many; d_gene: TRBD1; v_gene: TRBV14; CDR3aa: CASSQEYDGTEYGYTF; CDR3nt: TGTGCCAGCAGCCAGGAATACGACGGGACAGAGTATGGCTACACCTTC
j_gene: TRBJ2-4; abundance: many; d_gene: .; v_gene: TRBV20-1; CDR3aa: CSARDSTVPKNIQYF; CDR3nt: TGCAGTGCTAGAGATTCGACGGTACCCAAAAACATTCAGTACTTC
j_gene: TRBJ2-1; abundance: .; d_gene: .; v_gene: TRBV12-5; CDR3aa: CASGLVKTRGNEQFF; CDR3nt: TGTGCTAGTGGTTTGGTAAAGACCAGGGGCAATGAGCAGTTCTTC
j_gene: TRBJ2-6; abundance: few; d_gene: .; v_gene: TRBV20-1; CDR3aa: CSAATGANVLTF; CDR3nt: TGCAGTGCAGCAACTGGGGCCAACGTCCTGACTTTC